This T cell receptor (beta chain) was found in a study of blood T cell repertoires in COVID-19. Study-level information: There were acute and convalescent COVID-19 samples, and they came from the United States, Italy and Spain. The analysed material was cDNA or gDNA that came from T cells, B-cell-depleted T cells, or PBMCs.

CDR3 length: 20 residues. The germline V gene encodes CDR1 LNHNV and CDR2 YYDKDF (reference sequence). With 2 bases clipped from V and 0 bases from J, the junction kept 16 bases outside the gene matches. The authors' processing: Reference gene primers were amplified, and this amplification served to estimate nucleated cell counts. Some clones are missing from TCRdb's copy, which holds only in-frame ones; the method was immunoSEQ multiplex PCR. That table supplies the V and J calls and clone size; D and trimming were determined from the DNA. The sample lists tens of thousands of clones; roughly 87% were seen once.

The chain links TRBV15 to TRBJ2-7; 10 bases align to TRBD2. This receptor was obtained from a male donor with acute or convalescent COVID-19. The sample taken for sequencing was peripheral blood. CDR3 nucleotides: TGTGCCACCAGCAGACTCCCTCTTTGGACTAGCGGAACAAGCTCCTACGAGCAGTACTTC. Amino acids: CATSRLPLWTSGTSSYEQYF.